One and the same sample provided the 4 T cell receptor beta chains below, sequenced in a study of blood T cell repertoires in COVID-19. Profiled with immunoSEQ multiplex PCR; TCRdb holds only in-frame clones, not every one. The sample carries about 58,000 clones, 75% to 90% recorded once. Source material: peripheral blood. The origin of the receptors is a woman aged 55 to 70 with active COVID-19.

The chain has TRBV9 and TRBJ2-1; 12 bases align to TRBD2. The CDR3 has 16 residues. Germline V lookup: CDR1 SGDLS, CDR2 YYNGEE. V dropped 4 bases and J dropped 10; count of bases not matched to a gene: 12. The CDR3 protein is CASSLRPSGGAEEQFF. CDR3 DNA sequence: TGTGCCAGCAGCCTCCGCCCTAGCGGGGGGGCGGAAGAGCAGTTCTTC.

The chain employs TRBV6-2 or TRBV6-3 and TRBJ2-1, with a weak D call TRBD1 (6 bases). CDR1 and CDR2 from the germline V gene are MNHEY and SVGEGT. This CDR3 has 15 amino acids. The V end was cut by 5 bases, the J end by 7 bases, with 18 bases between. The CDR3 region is CASSRTGTMGNEQFF. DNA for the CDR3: TGTGCCAGCAGTCGGACGGGGACAATGGGGAATGAGCAGTTCTTC.

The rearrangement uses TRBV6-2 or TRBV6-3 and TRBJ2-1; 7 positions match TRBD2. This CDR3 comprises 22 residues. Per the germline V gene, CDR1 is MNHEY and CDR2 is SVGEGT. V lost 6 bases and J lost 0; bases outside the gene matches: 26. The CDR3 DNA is TGTGCCAGCAGCCCAACTCAGCGGGGCAGCCGGTGGATCCTGAGCTCCTACAATGAGCAGTTCTTC. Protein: CASSPTQRGSRWILSSYNEQFF.

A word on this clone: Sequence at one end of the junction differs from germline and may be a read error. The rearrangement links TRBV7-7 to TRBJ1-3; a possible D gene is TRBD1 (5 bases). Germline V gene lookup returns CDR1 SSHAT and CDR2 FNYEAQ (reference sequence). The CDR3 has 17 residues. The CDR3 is CASSPGVVGPTGNTIYF. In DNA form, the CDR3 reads TGTGCTAGCAGCCCGGGGGTAGTCGGGCCCACTGGAAACACCATATATTTT.